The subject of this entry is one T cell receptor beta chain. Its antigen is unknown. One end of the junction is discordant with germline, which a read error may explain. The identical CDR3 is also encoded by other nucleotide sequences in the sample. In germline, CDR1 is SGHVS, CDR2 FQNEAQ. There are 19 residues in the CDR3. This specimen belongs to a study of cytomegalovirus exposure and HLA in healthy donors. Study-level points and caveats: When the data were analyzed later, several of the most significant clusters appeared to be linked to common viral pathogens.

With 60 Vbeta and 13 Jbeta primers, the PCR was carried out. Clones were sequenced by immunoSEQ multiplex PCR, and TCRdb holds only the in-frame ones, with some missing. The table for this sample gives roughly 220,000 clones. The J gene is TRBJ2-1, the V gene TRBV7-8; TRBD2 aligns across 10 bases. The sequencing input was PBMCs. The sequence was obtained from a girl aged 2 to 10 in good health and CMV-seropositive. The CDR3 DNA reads TGCGCCAGCAGCTTAGCCCTAGCGGGGGCCCCAACGACCTACAATGAGCAGTTCTTC. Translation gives CASSLALAGAPTTYNEQFF. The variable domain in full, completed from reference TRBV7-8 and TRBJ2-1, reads GAGVSQSPRYKVAKRGQDVALRCDPISGHVSLFWYQQALGQGPEFLTYFQNEAQLDKSGLPSDRFFAERPEGSVSTLKIQRTQQEDSAVYLCASSLALAGAPTTYNEQFFGPGTRLTVL.